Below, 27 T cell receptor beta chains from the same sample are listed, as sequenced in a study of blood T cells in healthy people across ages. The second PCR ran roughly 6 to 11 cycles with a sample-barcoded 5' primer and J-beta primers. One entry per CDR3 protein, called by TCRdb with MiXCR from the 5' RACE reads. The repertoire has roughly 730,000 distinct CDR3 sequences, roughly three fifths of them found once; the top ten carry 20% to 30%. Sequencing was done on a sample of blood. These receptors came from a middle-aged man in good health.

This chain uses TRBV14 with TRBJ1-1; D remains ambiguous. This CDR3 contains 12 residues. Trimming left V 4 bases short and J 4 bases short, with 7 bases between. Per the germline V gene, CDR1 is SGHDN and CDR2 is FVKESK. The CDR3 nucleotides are TGTGCCAGCAGCCCCGCGGCCACTGAAGCTTTCTTT. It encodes CASSPAATEAFF.

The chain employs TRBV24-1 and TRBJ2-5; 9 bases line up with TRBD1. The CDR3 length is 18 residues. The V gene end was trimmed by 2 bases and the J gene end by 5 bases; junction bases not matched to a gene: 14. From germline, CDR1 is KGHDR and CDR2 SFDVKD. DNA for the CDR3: TGTGCCACCAGTGATTCCTTGAGGGTAACAGGGGGCCGGGAGACCCAGTACTTC. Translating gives CATSDSLRVTGGRETQYF.

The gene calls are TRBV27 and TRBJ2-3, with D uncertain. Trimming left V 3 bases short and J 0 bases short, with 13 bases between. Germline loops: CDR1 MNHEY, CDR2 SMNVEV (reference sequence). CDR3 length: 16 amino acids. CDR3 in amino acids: CASSFGVKPSTDTQYF. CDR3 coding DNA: TGTGCCAGCAGTTTCGGAGTGAAGCCTAGCACAGATACGCAGTATTTT.

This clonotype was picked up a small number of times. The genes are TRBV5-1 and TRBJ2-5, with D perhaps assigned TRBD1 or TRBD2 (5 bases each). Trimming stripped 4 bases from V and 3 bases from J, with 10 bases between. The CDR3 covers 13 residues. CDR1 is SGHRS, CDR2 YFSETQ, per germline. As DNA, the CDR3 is TGCGCCAGCAGCGGGGACGGGAAAGAGACCCAGTACTTC. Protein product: CASSGDGKETQYF. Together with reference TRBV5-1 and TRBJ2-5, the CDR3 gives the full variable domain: KAGVTQTPRYLIKTRGQQVTLSCSPISGHRSVSWYQQTPGQGLQFLFEYFSETQRNKGNFPGRFSGRQFSNSRSEMNVSTLELGDSALYLCASSGDGKETQYFGPGTRLLVL.

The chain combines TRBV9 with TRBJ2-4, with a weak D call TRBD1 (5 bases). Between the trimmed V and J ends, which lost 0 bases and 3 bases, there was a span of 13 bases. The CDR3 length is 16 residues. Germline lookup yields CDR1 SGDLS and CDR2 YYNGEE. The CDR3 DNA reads TGTGCCAGCAGCGTAGAGGCAGGGATGGTCAAAAACATTCAGTACTTC. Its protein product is CASSVEAGMVKNIQYF.

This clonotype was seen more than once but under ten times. The CDR3 spells CATSDSHRETQYF. DNA of the CDR3: TGTGCCACCAGTGATTCTCACAGGGAGACCCAGTACTTC. J is TRBJ2-5 and V is TRBV24-1, with TRBD1 as a possible D gene (5 bases). Trimming cost V 2 bases and J 5 bases, with 8 bases left between them. This CDR3 has 13 residues. CDR1 KGHDR and CDR2 SFDVKD come from the germline V gene.

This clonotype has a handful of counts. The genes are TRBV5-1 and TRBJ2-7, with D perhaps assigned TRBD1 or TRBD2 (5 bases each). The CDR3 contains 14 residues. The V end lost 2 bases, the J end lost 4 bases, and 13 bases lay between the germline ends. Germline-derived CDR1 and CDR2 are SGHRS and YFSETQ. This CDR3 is CASSLWDGKYEQYF. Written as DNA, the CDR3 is TGCGCCAGCAGCTTATGGGACGGAAAATACGAGCAGTACTTC.

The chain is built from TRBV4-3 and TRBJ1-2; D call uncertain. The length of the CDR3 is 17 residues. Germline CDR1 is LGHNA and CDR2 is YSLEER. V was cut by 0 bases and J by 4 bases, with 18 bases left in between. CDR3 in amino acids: CASSQDNSPSVSYGYTF. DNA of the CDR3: TGCGCCAGCAGCCAAGATAATTCACCGTCTGTGTCCTATGGCTACACCTTC.

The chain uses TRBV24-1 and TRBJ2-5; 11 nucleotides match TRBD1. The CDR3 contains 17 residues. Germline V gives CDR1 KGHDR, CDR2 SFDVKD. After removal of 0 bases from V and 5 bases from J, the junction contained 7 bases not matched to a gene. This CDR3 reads CATSDLRKDRGRETQYF. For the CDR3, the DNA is TGTGCCACCAGTGATTTGCGGAAGGACAGGGGGCGTGAGACCCAGTACTTC.

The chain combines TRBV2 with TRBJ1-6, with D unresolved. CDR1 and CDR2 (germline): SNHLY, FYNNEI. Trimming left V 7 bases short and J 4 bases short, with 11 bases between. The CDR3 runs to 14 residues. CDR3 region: CASNQAFYNSPLHF. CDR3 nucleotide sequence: TGTGCCAGCAACCAAGCCTTTTATAATTCACCCCTCCACTTT.

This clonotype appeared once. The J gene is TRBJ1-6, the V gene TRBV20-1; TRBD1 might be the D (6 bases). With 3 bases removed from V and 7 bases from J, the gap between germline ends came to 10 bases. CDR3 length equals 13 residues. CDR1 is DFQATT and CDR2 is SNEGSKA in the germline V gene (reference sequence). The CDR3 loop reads CSARNQGNSPLHF. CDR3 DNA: TGCAGTGCTAGGAACCAGGGGAATTCACCCCTCCACTTT.

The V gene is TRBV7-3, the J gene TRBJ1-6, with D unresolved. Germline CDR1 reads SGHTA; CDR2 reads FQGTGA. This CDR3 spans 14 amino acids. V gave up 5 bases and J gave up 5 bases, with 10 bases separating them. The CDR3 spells CASSQDIDNSPLHF. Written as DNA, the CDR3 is TGTGCCAGCAGCCAGGATATAGATAATTCACCCCTCCACTTT.

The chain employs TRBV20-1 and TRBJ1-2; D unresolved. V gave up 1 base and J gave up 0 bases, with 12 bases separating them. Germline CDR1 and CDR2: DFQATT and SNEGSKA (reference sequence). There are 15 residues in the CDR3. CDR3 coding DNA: TGCAGTGCTAGAGCGGACCGGGTCTCTAACTATGGCTACACCTTC. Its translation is CSARADRVSNYGYTF.

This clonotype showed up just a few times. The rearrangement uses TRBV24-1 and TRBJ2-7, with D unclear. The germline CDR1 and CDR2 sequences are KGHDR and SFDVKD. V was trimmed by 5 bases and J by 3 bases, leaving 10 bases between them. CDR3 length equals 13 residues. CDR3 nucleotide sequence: TGTGCCACCAGTGGCAGCAGGATCTACGAGCAGTACTTC. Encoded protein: CATSGSRIYEQYF.

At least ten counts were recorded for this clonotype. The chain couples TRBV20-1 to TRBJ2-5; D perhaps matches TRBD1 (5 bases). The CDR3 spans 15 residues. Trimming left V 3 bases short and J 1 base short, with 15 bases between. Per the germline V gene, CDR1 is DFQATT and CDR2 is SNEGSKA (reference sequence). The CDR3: CSASSDSATQETQYF. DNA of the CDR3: TGCAGTGCTAGTTCCGACAGTGCCACCCAAGAGACCCAGTACTTC.

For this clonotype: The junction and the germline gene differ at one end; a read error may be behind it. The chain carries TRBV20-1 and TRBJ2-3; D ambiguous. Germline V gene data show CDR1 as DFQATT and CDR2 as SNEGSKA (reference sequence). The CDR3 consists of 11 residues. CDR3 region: CSARDRNTRYF. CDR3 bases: TGCAGTGCTAGAGATCGCAATACGCGGTATTTT.

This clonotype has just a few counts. The CDR3 loop reads CASSNGVRGETQYF. In DNA form, the CDR3 reads TGTGCCAGCAGCAACGGGGTTAGGGGAGAGACCCAGTACTTC. J is TRBJ2-5 and V is TRBV27, with D perhaps given as TRBD1 or TRBD2 (5 bases each). The V end lost 6 bases, the J end lost 4 bases, and 15 bases lay between the germline ends. The CDR3 spans 14 residues. Germline V gene lookup returns CDR1 MNHEY and CDR2 SMNVEV (reference sequence).

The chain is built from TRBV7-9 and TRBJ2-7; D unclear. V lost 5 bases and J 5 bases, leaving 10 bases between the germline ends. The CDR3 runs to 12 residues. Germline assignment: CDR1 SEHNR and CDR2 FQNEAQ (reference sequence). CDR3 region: CASSLTPDEQYF. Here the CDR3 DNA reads TGTGCCAGCAGCCTCACACCGGACGAGCAGTACTTC.

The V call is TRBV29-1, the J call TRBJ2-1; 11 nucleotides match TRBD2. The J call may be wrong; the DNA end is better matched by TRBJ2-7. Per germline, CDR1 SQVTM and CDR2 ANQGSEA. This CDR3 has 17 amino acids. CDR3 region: CSVDGLAGGHSYNEQYF. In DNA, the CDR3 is TGCAGCGTTGACGGGCTAGCGGGAGGCCACTCCTACAATGAGCAGTACTTC.

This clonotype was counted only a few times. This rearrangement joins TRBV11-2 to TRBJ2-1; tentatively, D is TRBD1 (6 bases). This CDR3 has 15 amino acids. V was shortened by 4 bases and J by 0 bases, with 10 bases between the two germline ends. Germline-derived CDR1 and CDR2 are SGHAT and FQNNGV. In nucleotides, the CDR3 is TGTGCCAGCAGCTCCGGACAGTTCTCCTACAATGAGCAGTTCTTC. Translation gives CASSSGQFSYNEQFF.

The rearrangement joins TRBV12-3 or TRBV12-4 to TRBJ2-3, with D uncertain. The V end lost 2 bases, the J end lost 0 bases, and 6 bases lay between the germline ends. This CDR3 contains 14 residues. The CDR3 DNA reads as TGTGCCAGCAGTTTAAGGGTCAGCACAGATACGCAGTATTTT. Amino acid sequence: CASSLRVSTDTQYF.

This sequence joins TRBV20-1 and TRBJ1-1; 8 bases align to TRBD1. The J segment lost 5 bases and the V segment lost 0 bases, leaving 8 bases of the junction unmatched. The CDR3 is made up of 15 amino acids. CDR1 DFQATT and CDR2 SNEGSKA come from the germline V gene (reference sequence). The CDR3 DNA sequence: TGCAGTGCTAGAGATGTCGCGCAGGGGGCTACTGAAGCTTTCTTT. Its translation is CSARDVAQGATEAFF.

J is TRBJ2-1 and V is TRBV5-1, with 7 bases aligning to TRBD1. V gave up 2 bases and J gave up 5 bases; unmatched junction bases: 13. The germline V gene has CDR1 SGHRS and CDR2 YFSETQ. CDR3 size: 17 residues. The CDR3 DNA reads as TGCGCCAGCAGCTTAACAGGGGCAGGGGGTTTTGACAATGAGCAGTTCTTC. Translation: CASSLTGAGGFDNEQFF. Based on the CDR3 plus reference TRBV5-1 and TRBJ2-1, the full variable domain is KAGVTQTPRYLIKTRGQQVTLSCSPISGHRSVSWYQQTPGQGLQFLFEYFSETQRNKGNFPGRFSGRQFSNSRSEMNVSTLELGDSALYLCASSLTGAGGFDNEQFFGPGTRLTVL.

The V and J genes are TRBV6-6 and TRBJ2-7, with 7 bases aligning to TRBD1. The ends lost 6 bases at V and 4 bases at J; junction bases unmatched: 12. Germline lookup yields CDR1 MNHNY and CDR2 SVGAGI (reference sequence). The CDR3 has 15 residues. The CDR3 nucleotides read TGTGCCAGCAGACCTAGACAGGGACCCACGTACGAGCAGTACTTC. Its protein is CASRPRQGPTYEQYF.

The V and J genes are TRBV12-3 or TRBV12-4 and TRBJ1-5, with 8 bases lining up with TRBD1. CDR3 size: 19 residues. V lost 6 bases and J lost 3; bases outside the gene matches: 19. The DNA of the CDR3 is TGTGCCAGCAGGGCCCGGCCGATCGGACAGGGAGGGGTCAATCAGCCCCAGCATTTT. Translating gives CASRARPIGQGGVNQPQHF.

This chain's CDR3 is CSASGEAYNEQFF. CDR3 DNA: TGCAGTGCTAGCGGGGAAGCATACAATGAGCAGTTCTTC. The chain joins TRBV20-1 to TRBJ2-1, with D tentatively TRBD2 (5 bases). This CDR3 has 13 amino acids. Trimming took 3 bases from V and 4 from J, leaving 10 bases between them. Germline assignment: CDR1 DFQATT and CDR2 SNEGSKA (reference sequence).

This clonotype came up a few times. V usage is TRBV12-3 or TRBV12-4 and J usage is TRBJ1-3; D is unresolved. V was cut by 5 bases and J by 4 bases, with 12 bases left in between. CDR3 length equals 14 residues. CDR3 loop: CASSVMSPGNTIYF. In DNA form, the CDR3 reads TGTGCCAGCAGTGTAATGTCTCCCGGAAACACCATATATTTT.